The source of this TCR beta chain is a study of shared clonotypes between healthy human individuals. Study context: Researchers assigned three CD4 naive, three CD4 memory, two CD8 naive and one CD8 memory plate to each donor.

Naive CD8 populations comprised CD45RO-negative cells positively selected for CCR7, excluding terminally differentiated effector memory CD45RA+ cells. The table came from immunoSEQ multiplex PCR; TCRdb's copy has only in-frame clones and leaves some out. Among approximately 2,200,000 clones listed, about 92% were seen once. Broader study findings: Clonotype sharing among donors was thought likely to change with sequencing depth. With a few donors compared, roughly 4.9% of naive CD4 clonotypes were shared. Genetic and exposure-history diversity was limited by the few donors.

Notes on this clone: Its target is unknown.

V lost 4 bases and J lost 8, with 14 bases in between. This CDR3 has 12 amino acids. Germline values: CDR1 SQVTM, CDR2 ANQGSEA. The chain couples TRBV29-1 to TRBJ1-2; TRBD1 might be the D (6 bases). The TCR was taken from a man between 18 and 35 years old in good health. Some clones in this sample may be carry-over from other donors' samples. The sample consisted of naive CD8+ T cells from PBMCs. CDR3 region: CSVVGTREGYTF. DNA of the CDR3: TGCAGCGTTGTGGGGACACGGGAAGGCTACACCTTC.